Listed below are T cell receptor beta chains from one sample, sequenced in a study of cytomegalovirus exposure and HLA in healthy donors. Profiling relied on immunoSEQ multiplex PCR, and the TCRdb table lists in-frame clones only, not all of them. This table has 70,000 to 100,000 clones, under 80% appearing once. Sequenced: PBMCs. The receptors were gathered from a woman aged 45 to 65 in good health and CMV-seropositive. Each CDR3 is given with its conserved first and last residue. Each record gives: CDR3 length, V gene, J gene, clone size, D gene, CDR3 DNA, CDR3 protein. A D gene is named only where the DNA matches it firmly. Clone sizes are given selectively: once, few, many, or a class where the clone is expanded.

>14|TRBV4-2|TRBJ2-5|NA|TRBD2
TGTGCCAGCAGCCATAGCGGGGGGGAAGAGACCCAGTACTTC
CASSHSGGEETQYF
>15|TRBV28|TRBJ2-5|few|TRBD1
TGTGCCAGTGAGTTTTCGGGACAGCAAAAAGAGACCCAGTACTTC
CASEFSGQQKETQYF
>13|TRBV2|TRBJ1-1|NA|TRBD1
TGTGCCAGCAGACGGGACAGCAACACTGAAGCTTTCTTT
CASRRDSNTEAFF
>13|TRBV7-9|TRBJ2-1|NA|NA
TGTGCCAGCAGGGACTTGTACTACAATGAGCAGTTCTTC
CASRDLYYNEQFF
>15|TRBV9|TRBJ2-3|NA|TRBD1
TGTGCCAGCAGCGTAGAAGGACAGGCAGGAGATACGCAGTATTTT
CASSVEGQAGDTQYF
>14|TRBV28|TRBJ1-5|NA|TRBD1
TGTGCCAGCACCTCAGGACAGGGTAATCAGCCCCAGCATTTT
CASTSGQGNQPQHF
>15|TRBV18|TRBJ2-3|NA|TRBD2
TGTGCCAGCTCCCTAGCGGGGGGCCTCACAGATACGCAGTATTTT
CASSLAGGLTDTQYF
>16|TRBV6-1|TRBJ2-3|NA|TRBD2
TGTGCCAGCAGTGAGGGACTAGCGGTGAGCACAGATACGCAGTATTTT
CASSEGLAVSTDTQYF
>13|TRBV10-3|TRBJ1-2|NA|NA
TGTGCCATCAGCAAACAGGGTGACTATGGCTACACCTTC
CAISKQGDYGYTF
>14|TRBV30|TRBJ1-3|NA|NA
TGTGCCTGGAGTCCGGGTCTCTCTGGAAACACCATATATTTT
CAWSPGLSGNTIYF
>15|TRBV7-9|TRBJ1-2|NA|NA
TGTGCCAGCAGTCTTGGGAGAGAACTACGGTATGGCTACACCTTC
CASSLGRELRYGYTF
>14|TRBV27|TRBJ2-4|NA|NA
TGTGCCAGCAGTTTGGGGGCGGGGGCAGACATTCAGTACTTC
CASSLGAGADIQYF
>15|TRBV9|TRBJ1-4|NA|TRBD1
TGTGCCAGCAGCGTAGGACAGGGTTTCAATGAAAAACTGTTTTTT
CASSVGQGFNEKLFF
>17|TRBV18|TRBJ2-7|NA|NA
TGTGCCAGCTCACGACCCGTTAACTATTCCCCGGACTACGAGCAGTACTTC
CASSRPVNYSPDYEQYF
>13|TRBV5-6|TRBJ2-5|NA|NA
TGTGCCAGCAGCTTGGCCCAGGGAGAGACCCAGTACTTC
CASSLAQGETQYF
>15|TRBV4-1|TRBJ2-7|NA|NA
TGCGCCAGCAGCTACCGGGATACCGGGTCCTACGAGCAGTACTTC
CASSYRDTGSYEQYF
>17|TRBV12-5|TRBJ1-1|NA|TRBD1
TGTGCTAGTGGTTTGAGGTCCTCGGGGACAGATAACACTGAAGCTTTCTTT
CASGLRSSGTDNTEAFF
>15|TRBV6-1|TRBJ1-2|NA|TRBD1
TGTGCCAGCAGTGCCCGGACAGGGGGCAACTATGGCTACACCTTC
CASSARTGGNYGYTF
>14|TRBV19|TRBJ2-3|NA|TRBD1
TGTGCCAGTAGCGGACAGGCTAGCACAGATACGCAGTATTTT
CASSGQASTDTQYF
>16|TRBV6-1|TRBJ2-5|NA|TRBD2
TGTGCCAGCAGTGGGACTAGCGGGGGGGCCGGAGAGACCCAGTACTTC
CASSGTSGGAGETQYF
>16|TRBV7-8|TRBJ2-1|NA|TRBD2
TGTGCCAGCAGCTCCACCACTAGCGGGTTATACAATGAGCAGTTCTTC
CASSSTTSGLYNEQFF
>15|TRBV5-1|TRBJ2-5|NA|NA
TGCGCCAGCAGCTCCGCCCAGGGGTGGCAAGAGACCCAGTACTTC
CASSSAQGWQETQYF
>15|TRBV11-2|TRBJ2-7|NA|TRBD2
TGTGCCAGCAGCTTAGGGATAGCGGGGCAATACGAGCAGTACTTC
CASSLGIAGQYEQYF